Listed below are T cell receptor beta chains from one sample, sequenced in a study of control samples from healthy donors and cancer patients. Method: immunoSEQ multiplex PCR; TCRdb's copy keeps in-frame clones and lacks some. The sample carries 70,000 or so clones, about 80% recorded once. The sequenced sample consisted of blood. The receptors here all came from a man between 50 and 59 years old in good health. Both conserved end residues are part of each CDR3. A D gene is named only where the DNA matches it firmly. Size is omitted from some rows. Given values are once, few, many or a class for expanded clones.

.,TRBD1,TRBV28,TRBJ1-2,CASSLEQGARLFSNYGYTF,TGTGCCAGCAGTTTGGAACAGGGGGCGAGGCTGTTCAGTAACTATGGCTACACCTTC
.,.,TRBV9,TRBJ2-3,CASSDGFSDWSGTQYF,TGTGCCAGCAGCGACGGATTTAGCGATTGGTCAGGCACGCAGTATTTT
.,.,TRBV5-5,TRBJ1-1,CASSLRGKTEAFF,TGTGCCAGCAGCTTGAGGGGGAAAACTGAAGCTTTCTTT
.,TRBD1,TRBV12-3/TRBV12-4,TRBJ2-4,CASGDRVYIQYF,TGTGCCAGCGGGGACAGGGTTTACATTCAGTACTTC
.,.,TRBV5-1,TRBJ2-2,CASTPSAGDTGELFF,TGCGCCAGCACTCCGAGCGCGGGTGACACCGGGGAGCTGTTTTTT
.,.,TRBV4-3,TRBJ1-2,CASSQRDGAGGYTF,TGCGCCAGCAGCCAACGTGACGGTGCGGGTGGCTACACCTTC
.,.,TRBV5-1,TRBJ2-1,CASSSLIALSRNEQFF,TGCGCCAGCAGCTCCTTAATAGCTCTATCTCGGAATGAGCAGTTCTTC
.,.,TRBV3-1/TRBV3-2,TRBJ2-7,CASSQVNGFYEQYF,TGTGCCAGCAGCCAAGTCAACGGATTCTACGAGCAGTACTTC
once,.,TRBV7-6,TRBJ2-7,CASSLDITTRQYF,TGTGCCAGCAGCTTAGACATCACGACTCGGCAGTACTTC
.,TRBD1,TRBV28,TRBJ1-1,CASSSPDRMNTEAFF,TGTGCCAGCAGTTCCCCGGACAGGATGAACACTGAAGCTTTCTTT
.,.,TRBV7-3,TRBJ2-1,CASSAAPSLEQFF,TGTGCCAGCAGCGCAGCTCCGTCCCTTGAGCAGTTCTTC
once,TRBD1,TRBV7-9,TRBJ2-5,CASSPTTGGRETQYF,TGTGCCAGCAGCCCGACGACAGGGGGGAGAGAGACCCAGTACTTC
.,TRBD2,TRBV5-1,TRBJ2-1,CASRLAGGPYNEQFF,TGCGCCAGCAGATTAGCGGGAGGGCCGTATAATGAGCAGTTCTTC
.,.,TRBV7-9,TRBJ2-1,CASSSPAGVGGNEQFF,TGTGCCAGCAGCTCACCCGCGGGGGTAGGGGGCAATGAGCAGTTCTTC
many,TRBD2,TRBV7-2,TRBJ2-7,CASSLVGGGAYEQYF,TGTGCCAGCAGCTTAGTAGGTGGGGGGGCCTACGAGCAGTACTTC
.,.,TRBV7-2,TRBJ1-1,CASSLAHSLEAFF,TGTGCCAGCAGCTTAGCCCACAGCCTCGAAGCTTTCTTT
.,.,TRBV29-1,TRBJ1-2,CSVDRGGKGYTF,TGCAGCGTTGACAGGGGAGGAAAAGGCTACACCTTC
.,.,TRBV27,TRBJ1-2,CASSLSSGDGYYGYTF,TGTGCCAGCAGTTTATCGTCCGGGGACGGATACTATGGCTACACCTTC
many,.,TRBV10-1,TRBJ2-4,CASSENIASAKNIQYF,TGCGCCAGCAGTGAGAACATAGCATCTGCCAAAAACATTCAGTACTTC
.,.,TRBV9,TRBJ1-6,CASSVDWEGSPLHF,TGTGCCAGCAGCGTAGACTGGGAAGGCTCACCCCTCCACTTT
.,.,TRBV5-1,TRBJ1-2,CASSLQVGPNYGYTF,TGCGCCAGCAGCTTACAAGTTGGGCCTAACTATGGCTACACCTTC
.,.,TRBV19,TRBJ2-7,CASSIRQDSYEQYF,TGTGCCAGTAGTATCCGACAGGACTCCTACGAGCAGTACTTC
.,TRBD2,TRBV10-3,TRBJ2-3,CAIMFNGAGDMEDTQYF,TGTGCCATCATGTTCAATGGAGCGGGAGACATGGAAGATACGCAGTATTTT
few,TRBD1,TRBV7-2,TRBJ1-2,CASSLDRGLGYTF,TGTGCCAGCAGCCTAGACAGGGGGTTAGGCTACACCTTC
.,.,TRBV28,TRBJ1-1,CASSLGESGNTEAFF,TGTGCCAGCAGTCTGGGGGAATCCGGGAACACTGAAGCTTTCTTT
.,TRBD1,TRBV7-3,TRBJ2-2,CASSVTGLGELFF,TGTGCCAGCAGCGTGACAGGGCTCGGGGAGCTGTTTTTT
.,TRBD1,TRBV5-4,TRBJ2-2,CASSYPQGAGTGELFF,TGTGCCAGCAGCTACCCACAGGGGGCGGGCACCGGGGAGCTGTTTTTT
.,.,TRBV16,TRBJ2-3,CASAIIRADTQYF,TGTGCCAGCGCCATAATTCGGGCAGATACGCAGTATTTT
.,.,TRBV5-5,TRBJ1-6,CASTDPDTYSSYNSPLHF,TGTGCCAGCACCGATCCCGACACTTACAGCTCCTATAATTCACCCCTCCACTTT